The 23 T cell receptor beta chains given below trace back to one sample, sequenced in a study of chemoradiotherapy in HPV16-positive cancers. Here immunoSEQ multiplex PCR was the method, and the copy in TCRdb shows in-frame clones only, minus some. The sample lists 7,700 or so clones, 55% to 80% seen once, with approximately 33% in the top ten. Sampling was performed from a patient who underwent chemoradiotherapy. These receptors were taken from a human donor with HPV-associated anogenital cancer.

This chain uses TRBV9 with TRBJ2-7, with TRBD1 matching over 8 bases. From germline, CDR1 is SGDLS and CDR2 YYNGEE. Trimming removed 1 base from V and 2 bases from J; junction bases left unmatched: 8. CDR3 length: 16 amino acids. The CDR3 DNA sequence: TGTGCCAGCAGCGTAAGGCCCCGGGGACAGGCCTACGAGCAGTACTTC. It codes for CASSVRPRGQAYEQYF. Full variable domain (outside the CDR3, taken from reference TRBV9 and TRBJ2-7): DSGVTQTPKHLITATGQRVTLRCSPRSGDLSVYWYQQSLDQGLQFLIQYYNGEERAKGNILERFSAQQFPDLHSELNLSSLELGDSALYFCASSVRPRGQAYEQYFGPGTRLTVT.

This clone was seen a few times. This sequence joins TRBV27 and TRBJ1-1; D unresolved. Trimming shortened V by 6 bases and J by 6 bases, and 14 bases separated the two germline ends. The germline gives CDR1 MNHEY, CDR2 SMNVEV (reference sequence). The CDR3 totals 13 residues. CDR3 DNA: TGTGCCAGCAGCAACCCGGGTTATTCTGAAGCTTTCTTT. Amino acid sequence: CASSNPGYSEAFF.

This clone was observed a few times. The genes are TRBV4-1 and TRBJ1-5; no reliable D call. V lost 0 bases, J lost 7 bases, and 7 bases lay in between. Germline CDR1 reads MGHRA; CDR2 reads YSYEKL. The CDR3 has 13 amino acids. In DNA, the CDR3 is TGCGCCAGCAGCCAAGACTTGTACCAGCCCCAGCATTTT. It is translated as CASSQDLYQPQHF.

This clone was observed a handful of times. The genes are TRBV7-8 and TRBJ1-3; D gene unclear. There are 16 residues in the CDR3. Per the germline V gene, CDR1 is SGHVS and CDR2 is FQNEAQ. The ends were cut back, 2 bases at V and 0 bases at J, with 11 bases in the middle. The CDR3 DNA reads TGTGCCAGCAGCTTACCCCAGAATCCCTCTGGAAACACCATATATTTT. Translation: CASSLPQNPSGNTIYF. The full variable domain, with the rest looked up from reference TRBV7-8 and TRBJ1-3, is GAGVSQSPRYKVAKRGQDVALRCDPISGHVSLFWYQQALGQGPEFLTYFQNEAQLDKSGLPSDRFFAERPEGSVSTLKIQRTQQEDSAVYLCASSLPQNPSGNTIYFGEGSWLTVV.

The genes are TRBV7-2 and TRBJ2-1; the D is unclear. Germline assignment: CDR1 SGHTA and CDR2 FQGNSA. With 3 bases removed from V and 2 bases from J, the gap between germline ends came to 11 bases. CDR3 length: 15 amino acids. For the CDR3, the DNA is TGTGCCAGCAGCTTGCCCCAAGCGACCTACAATGAGCAGTTCTTC. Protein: CASSLPQATYNEQFF.

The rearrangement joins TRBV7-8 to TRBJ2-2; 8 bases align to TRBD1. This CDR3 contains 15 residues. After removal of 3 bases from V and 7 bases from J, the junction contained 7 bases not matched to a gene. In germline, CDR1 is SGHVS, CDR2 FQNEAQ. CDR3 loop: CASSFTGQGVGELFF. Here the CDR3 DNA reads TGTGCCAGCAGCTTTACCGGACAGGGCGTCGGGGAGCTGTTTTTT.

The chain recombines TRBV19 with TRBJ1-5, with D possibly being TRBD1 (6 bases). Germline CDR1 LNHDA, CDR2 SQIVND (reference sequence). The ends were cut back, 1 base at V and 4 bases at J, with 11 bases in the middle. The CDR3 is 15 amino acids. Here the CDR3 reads CASSIVPTGNQPQHF. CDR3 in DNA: TGTGCCAGTAGTATAGTTCCTACAGGGAATCAGCCCCAGCATTTT.

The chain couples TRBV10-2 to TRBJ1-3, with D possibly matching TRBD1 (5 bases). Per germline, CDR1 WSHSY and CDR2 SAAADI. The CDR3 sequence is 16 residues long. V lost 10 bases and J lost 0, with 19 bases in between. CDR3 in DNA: TGCGCCACCATGAATACAGGCTACAGCTCTGGAAACACCATATATTTT. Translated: CATMNTGYSSGNTIYF.

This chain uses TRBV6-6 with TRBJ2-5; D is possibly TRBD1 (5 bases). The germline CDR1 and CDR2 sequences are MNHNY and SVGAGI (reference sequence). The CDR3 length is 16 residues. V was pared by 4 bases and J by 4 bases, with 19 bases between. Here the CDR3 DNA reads TGTGCCAGCAGTTTACGACGGGTAGGGGCGTCAGAGACCCAGTACTTC. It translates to CASSLRRVGASETQYF.

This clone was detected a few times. CDR3 in DNA: TGTGCCAGGACACTGGGTTGGGAGACCCAGTACTTC. Translated: CARTLGWETQYF. The chain recombines TRBV5-5 with TRBJ2-5; unclear D gene. With 8 bases removed from V and 5 bases from J, the gap between germline ends came to 13 bases. The V gene's germline CDR1 is SGHKS and CDR2 YYEKEE (reference sequence). This CDR3 is built from 12 residues.

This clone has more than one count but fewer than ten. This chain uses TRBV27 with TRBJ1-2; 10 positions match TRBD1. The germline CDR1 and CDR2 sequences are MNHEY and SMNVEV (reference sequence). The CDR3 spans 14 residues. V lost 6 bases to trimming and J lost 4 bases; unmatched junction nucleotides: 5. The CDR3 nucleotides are TGTGCCAGCAGACGACAGGGGGCAGGCTATGGCTACACCTTC. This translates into CASRRQGAGYGYTF.

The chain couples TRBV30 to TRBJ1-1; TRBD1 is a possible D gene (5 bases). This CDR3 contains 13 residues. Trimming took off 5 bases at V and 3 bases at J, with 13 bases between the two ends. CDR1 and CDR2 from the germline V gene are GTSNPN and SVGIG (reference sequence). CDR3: CAWRIMGDTEAFF. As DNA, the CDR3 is TGTGCCTGGCGTATTATGGGGGACACTGAAGCTTTCTTT. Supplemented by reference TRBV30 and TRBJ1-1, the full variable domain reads SQTIHQWPATLVQPVGSPLSLECTVEGTSNPNLYWYRQAAGRGLQLLFYSVGIGQISSEVPQNLSASRPQDRQFILSSKKLLLSDSGFYLCAWRIMGDTEAFFGQGTRLTVV.

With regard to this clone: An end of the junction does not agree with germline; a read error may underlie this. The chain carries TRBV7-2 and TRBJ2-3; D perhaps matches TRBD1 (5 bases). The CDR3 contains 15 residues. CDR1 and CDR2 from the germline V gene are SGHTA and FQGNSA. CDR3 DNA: TGTGCCAGCAGCTTACGGCTAGACAGCAGAGATACGCAGTATTTT. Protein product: CASSLRLDSRDTQYF.

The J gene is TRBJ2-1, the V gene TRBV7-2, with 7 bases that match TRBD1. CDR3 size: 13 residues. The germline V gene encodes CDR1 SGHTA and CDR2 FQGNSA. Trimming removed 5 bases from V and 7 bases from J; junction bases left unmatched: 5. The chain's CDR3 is CASSLQGWNEQFF. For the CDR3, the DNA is TGTGCCAGCAGCCTACAGGGGTGGAATGAGCAGTTCTTC.

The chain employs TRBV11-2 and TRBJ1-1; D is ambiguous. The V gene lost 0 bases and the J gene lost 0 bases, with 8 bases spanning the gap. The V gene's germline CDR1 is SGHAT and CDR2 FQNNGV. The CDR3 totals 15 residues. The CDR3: CASSLDSAMNTEAFF. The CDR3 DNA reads TGTGCCAGCAGCTTAGACTCCGCGATGAACACTGAAGCTTTCTTT. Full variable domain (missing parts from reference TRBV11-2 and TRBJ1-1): EAGVAQSPRYKIIEKRQSVAFWCNPISGHATLYWYQQILGQGPKLLIQFQNNGVVDDSQLPKDRFSAERLKGVDSTLKIQPAKLEDSAVYLCASSLDSAMNTEAFFGQGTRLTVV.

The CDR3 here is CASSTFKGTEAFF. Here the CDR3 DNA reads TGTGCCAGTAGTACCTTTAAAGGCACTGAAGCTTTCTTT. The chain is built from TRBV19 and TRBJ1-1; unclear D gene. The V and J ends lost 4 bases and 4 bases respectively, with 10 bases between them. Looked up from germline, CDR1 is LNHDA and CDR2 is SQIVND (reference sequence). The CDR3 sequence is 13 residues long. Complete variable domain (other parts from reference TRBV19 and TRBJ1-1): DGGITQSPKYLFRKEGQNVTLSCEQNLNHDAMYWYRQDPGQGLRLIYYSQIVNDFQKGDIAEGYSVSREKKESFPLTVTSAQKNPTAFYLCASSTFKGTEAFFGQGTRLTVV.

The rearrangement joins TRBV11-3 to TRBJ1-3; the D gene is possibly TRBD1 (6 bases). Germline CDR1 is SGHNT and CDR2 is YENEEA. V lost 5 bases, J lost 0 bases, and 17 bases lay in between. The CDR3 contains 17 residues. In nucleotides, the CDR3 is TGTGCCAGCAGCCGGTTATTTACAGGGACCTCTGGAAACACCATATATTTT. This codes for CASSRLFTGTSGNTIYF. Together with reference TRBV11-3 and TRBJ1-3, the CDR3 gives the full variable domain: EAGVVQSPRYKIIEKKQPVAFWCNPISGHNTLYWYLQNLGQGPELLIRYENEEAVDDSQLPKDRFSAERLKGVDSTLKIQPAELGDSAVYLCASSRLFTGTSGNTIYFGEGSWLTVV.

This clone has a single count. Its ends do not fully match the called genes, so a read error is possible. CDR3 DNA: TGTGCTAGCAGCTTAGGAGCAGGGATCTTCTCTGGGGCCAACGTCCTGACTTTC. Protein sequence: CASSLGAGIFSGANVLTF. The genes are TRBV7-7 and TRBJ2-6; D is perhaps TRBD1 (5 bases). CDR1 and CDR2 from the germline V gene are SSHAT and FNYEAQ (reference sequence). The CDR3 consists of 18 residues.

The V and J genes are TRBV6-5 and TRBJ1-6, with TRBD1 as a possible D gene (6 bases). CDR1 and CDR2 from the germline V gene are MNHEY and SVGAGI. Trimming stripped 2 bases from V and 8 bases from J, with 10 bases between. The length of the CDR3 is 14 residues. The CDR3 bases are TGTGCCAGCAGTTACGGACAGCGATATTCACCCCTCCACTTT. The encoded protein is CASSYGQRYSPLHF.

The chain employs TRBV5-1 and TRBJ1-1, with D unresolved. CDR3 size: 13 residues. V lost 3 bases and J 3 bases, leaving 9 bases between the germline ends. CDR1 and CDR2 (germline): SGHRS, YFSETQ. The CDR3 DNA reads TGCGCCAGCAGCTCGGACGGAGACACTGAAGCTTTCTTT. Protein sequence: CASSSDGDTEAFF.

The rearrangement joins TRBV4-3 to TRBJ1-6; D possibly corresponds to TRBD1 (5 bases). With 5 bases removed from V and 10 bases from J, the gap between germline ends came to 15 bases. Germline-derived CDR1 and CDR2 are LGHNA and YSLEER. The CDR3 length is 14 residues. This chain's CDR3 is CASSYGTVESPLHF. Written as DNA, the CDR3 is TGCGCCAGCAGCTACGGGACCGTGGAATCACCCCTCCACTTT.

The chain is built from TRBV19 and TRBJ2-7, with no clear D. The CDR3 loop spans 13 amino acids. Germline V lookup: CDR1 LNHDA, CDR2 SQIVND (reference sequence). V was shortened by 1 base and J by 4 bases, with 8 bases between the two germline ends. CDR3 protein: CASSIALVYEQYF. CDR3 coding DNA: TGTGCCAGTAGTATAGCCCTCGTGTACGAGCAGTACTTC.

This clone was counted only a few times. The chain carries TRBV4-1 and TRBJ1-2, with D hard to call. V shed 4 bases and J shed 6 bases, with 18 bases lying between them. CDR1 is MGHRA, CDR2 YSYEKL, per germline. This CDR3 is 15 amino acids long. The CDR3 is CASSLTDIRGNGYTF. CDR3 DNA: TGCGCCAGCAGCCTTACCGACATTCGAGGGAATGGCTACACCTTC.